This is a list of T cell receptor beta chains from one sample in a study of cytomegalovirus exposure and HLA in healthy donors. Libraries were prepared by immunoSEQ multiplex PCR; TCRdb keeps only in-frame clonotypes and omits some of them. The sample has 120,000 or so clones; about four fifths are singletons. The specimen was PBMCs. All receptors derive from a woman in her thirties or forties in good health and CMV-seropositive. Each CDR3 is given with its conserved first and last residue. The D gene is left open where the match is weak. The listing skips clone size in some rows; elsewhere it reads once, few, many or a size class.

v_call	j_call	clone_size	d_call	cdr3_nt	cdr3_aa
TRBV4-2	TRBJ2-2	.	TRBD2	TGTGCCAGCAGCCAAGACGGGGGGGGGACCGGGGAGCTGTTTTTT	CASSQDGGGTGELFF
TRBV10-1	TRBJ1-5	.	.	TGCGCCACCTCAGGGTTGGATCAGCCCCAGCATTTT	CATSGLDQPQHF
TRBV7-2	TRBJ1-1	.	.	TGTGCCAGCAGCTCCGGATTGCCTGGGAGGACTGAAGCTTTCTTT	CASSSGLPGRTEAFF
TRBV7-8	TRBJ2-7	.	.	TGTGCCAGCAGCCTGCCCCAGGACGAGCAGTACTTC	CASSLPQDEQYF
TRBV29-1	TRBJ2-5	.	TRBD2	TGCAGCGGGACTAGCGGGAGTGAGACCCAGTACTTC	CSGTSGSETQYF
TRBV5-1	TRBJ1-2	.	TRBD1	TGCGCCAGCAGCTACCGACAGGGGGCGGATGGCTACACCTTC	CASSYRQGADGYTF
TRBV5-1	TRBJ2-7	.	TRBD2	TGCGCCAGCAGCGGGAGGACTAGCGGCTCCTACGAGCAGTACTTC	CASSGRTSGSYEQYF
TRBV28	TRBJ2-1	.	.	TGTGCCAGCACCGTTACAGGGAGCTCCTACAATGAGCAGTTCTTC	CASTVTGSSYNEQFF
TRBV5-4	TRBJ1-1	.	.	TGTGCCAGCAGCCTAGGGGCCTCGCAGGGGAACACTGAAGCTTTCTTT	CASSLGASQGNTEAFF
TRBV9	TRBJ2-2	.	TRBD2	TGTGCCAGCAGCGGGGTAGCGGGAGACGGGGCCGGGGAGCTGTTTTTT	CASSGVAGDGAGELFF
TRBV18	TRBJ1-1	.	.	TGTGCCAGCTCACCTTCCTCGGGGGGGTATGTGAGCGCTGAAGCTTTCTTT	CASSPSSGGYVSAEAFF
TRBV2	TRBJ2-7	few	TRBD2	TGTGCCAGCAGTGAACGGGCTAGCGGGAGGGCCGAGCAGTACTTC	CASSERASGRAEQYF
TRBV7-9	TRBJ2-3	.	TRBD2	TGTGCCAGCCTGACCTCTAGCGGCGGCAGAAACACAGATACGCAGTATTTT	CASLTSSGGRNTDTQYF
TRBV5-1	TRBJ1-1	.	TRBD1	TGCGCCAGCAGTTTTGGGACAGGGACCGGAGCTTTCTTT	CASSFGTGTGAFF
TRBV30	TRBJ2-1	.	.	TGTGCCTGCTGGGGGGGGCGCCGGGAAGAGTTCTTC	CACWGGRREEFF
TRBV25-1	TRBJ2-3	.	.	TGTGCCAGCAGTGAATGGGTCGGGAGCGGTGCAGATACGCAGTATTTT	CASSEWVGSGADTQYF
TRBV5-8	TRBJ2-5	.	TRBD2	TGTGCCAGCAGCCCCGGGACTAGCGGAGAGACCCAGTACTTC	CASSPGTSGETQYF
TRBV10-2	TRBJ2-7	.	TRBD2	TGCGCCAGCAATAGCGGGATTAACTCCTACGAGCAGTACTTC	CASNSGINSYEQYF
TRBV2	TRBJ2-5	.	TRBD1	TGTGCCAGCAGTGATACCGGGACAGCAGAGCAGTACTTC	CASSDTGTAEQYF
TRBV28	TRBJ1-5	.	TRBD1	TGTGCCAGCGGTCCGGGACAGGGGATGCCCCAGCATTTT	CASGPGQGMPQHF
TRBV6-4	TRBJ2-1	once	.	TGTGCCAGCAGTGTCCGGGAATCCTGGGTCAATGAGCAGTTCTTC	CASSVRESWVNEQFF
TRBV5-1	TRBJ2-1	.	.	TGCGCCAGCAGCTTGGACAGGGGGGGGATAAATGAGCAGTTCTTC	CASSLDRGGINEQFF
TRBV5-1	TRBJ2-1	.	TRBD2	TGCGCCAGCAGCCCGGGACTAGTTCCCTACAATGAGCAGTTCTTC	CASSPGLVPYNEQFF
TRBV2	TRBJ1-2	.	TRBD1	TGTGCCAGCATAAAAACTCAGGGGGTTAGGTATGGCTACACCTTC	CASIKTQGVRYGYTF
TRBV4-3	TRBJ1-1	.	.	TGCGCCAGCAGCCAAGGGGGGCTGCTCACCGACACTTACAAGAACACTGAAGCTTTCTTT	CASSQGGLLTDTYKNTEAFF
TRBV9	TRBJ2-2	few	TRBD1	TGTGCCAGCAGCGACCCCGGGACAGAACCCACCGGGGAGCTGTTTTTT	CASSDPGTEPTGELFF
TRBV7-6	TRBJ2-3	.	.	TGTGCCAGCAGCCCCCTGGGCAGCACAGATACGCAGTATTTT	CASSPLGSTDTQYF
TRBV13	TRBJ2-7	.	.	TGTGCCAGCAGCCCCAGGGGATTCTACGAGCAGTACTTC	CASSPRGFYEQYF
TRBV4-1	TRBJ1-6	once	.	TGCGCCAGCAGTCGGGAGGGCGTAAATTCACCCCTCCACTTT	CASSREGVNSPLHF
TRBV19	TRBJ2-6	.	.	TGTGCCAGTAGTATAAGGGGTACCGGGGCCAACGTCCTGACTTTC	CASSIRGTGANVLTF
TRBV18	TRBJ2-1	.	.	TGTGCCAGCGGCCAAAGTGGGTGGGCTATAACCCACAATGAGCAGTTCTTC	CASGQSGWAITHNEQFF
TRBV6-1	TRBJ2-1	.	.	TGTGCCAGCAGTGGTGAGGGATGGAATGAGCAGTTCTTC	CASSGEGWNEQFF
TRBV28	TRBJ2-7	few	TRBD1	TGTGCCAGCAGTATCCGGACAGGCGAGCAGTACTTC	CASSIRTGEQYF
TRBV6-5	TRBJ2-7	few	TRBD2	TGTGCCAGCAGTTCCCCGACTAGCGGGAGAGGCTACGAGCAGTACTTC	CASSSPTSGRGYEQYF
TRBV6-1	TRBJ1-5	.	.	TGTGCCAGCAGCGTCGAAGGGGGTCAGCCCCAGCATTTT	CASSVEGGQPQHF
TRBV4-1	TRBJ2-5	few	.	TGCGCCAGCAGCCAATTTTCGACAAGAGAGGGCGAGACCCAGTACTTC	CASSQFSTREGETQYF
TRBV6-6	TRBJ2-2	.	.	TGTGCCAGCAGTCTAGCCGGGATGAACACCGGGGAGCTGTTTTTT	CASSLAGMNTGELFF
TRBV7-8	TRBJ1-4	.	.	TGTGCCAGCAGCTTATCGAGGTGGGAAAAACTGTTTTTT	CASSLSRWEKLFF
TRBV9	TRBJ1-2	.	TRBD1	TGTGCCAGCAGCTCACGGACAGGGAAGAACTATGGCTACACCTTC	CASSSRTGKNYGYTF
TRBV7-9	TRBJ1-2	.	.	TGTGCCAGCAGTATCCCGGGGGACTATGGCTACACCTTC	CASSIPGDYGYTF
TRBV28	TRBJ1-2	.	.	TGTGCCAGCACCCAGGGGACGGGGTCCAGGGACTATGGCTACACCTTC	CASTQGTGSRDYGYTF
TRBV4-2	TRBJ2-7	.	TRBD2	TGTGCCAGCAGCCAAGAGGAACCGGGAGGGCCGCCCTACGAGCAGTACTTC	CASSQEEPGGPPYEQYF
TRBV6-1	TRBJ1-1	.	.	TGTGCCAGTCAGGGGTTGCGCACTGAAGCTTTCTTT	CASQGLRTEAFF
TRBV2	TRBJ2-4	.	.	TGTGCCAGCAGTGATAAGGAGGGTTGGGGCCTCAAAAACATTCAGTACTTC	CASSDKEGWGLKNIQYF
TRBV12-2	TRBJ2-7	.	.	TGTGCAAGTCGCTTTCCGAAGCTGTACTACGAGCAGTACTTC	CASRFPKLYYEQYF
TRBV6-5	TRBJ1-3	.	TRBD1	TGTGCCAGCAGACAGGGGTACCTCTCTGGAAACACCATATATTTT	CASRQGYLSGNTIYF
TRBV4-2	TRBJ2-1	.	.	TGTGCCAGCAGCCAAGATCAAGCGGGCTCCTACAATGAGCAGTTCTTC	CASSQDQAGSYNEQFF
TRBV28	TRBJ2-1	.	TRBD1	TGTGCCAGCAGTTTGCCCGGGACAGGGGACGTTAGCTCCTACAATGAGCAGTTCTTC	CASSLPGTGDVSSYNEQFF
TRBV5-1	TRBJ2-3	once	TRBD1	TGCGCCAGCAGCTCTGGACAGGGGACAGATACGCAGTATTTT	CASSSGQGTDTQYF
TRBV7-2	TRBJ2-2	.	TRBD2	TGTGCCAGCAGCCCGGGACTAGCGAACACCGGGGAGCTGTTTTTT	CASSPGLANTGELFF
TRBV29-1	TRBJ2-1	.	.	TGCAGCGCCTTAAAACTCGCAAACAATGAGCAGTTCTTC	CSALKLANNEQFF
TRBV6-5	TRBJ2-3	.	.	TGTGCCAGCAGCACGGGCGGGGCCTTCACAGATACGCAGTATTTT	CASSTGGAFTDTQYF
TRBV19	TRBJ2-2	few	TRBD1	TGTGCCAGTAGTATCACAGGGGGATACACCGGGGAGCTGTTTTTT	CASSITGGYTGELFF
TRBV9	TRBJ2-7	.	.	TGTGCCAGCAGCGTAGGGAGGGGAATCGTCTACGAGCAGTACTTC	CASSVGRGIVYEQYF
TRBV7-2	TRBJ1-4	once	.	TGTGCCAGCAGCCTTGGTGGGGGCGGGTTTAGCGAAAAACTGTTTTTT	CASSLGGGGFSEKLFF